This is a list of T cell receptor beta chains from one sample in a study of cytomegalovirus exposure and HLA in healthy donors. Some clones are missing from TCRdb's copy, which holds only in-frame ones; the method was immunoSEQ multiplex PCR. Of some 290,000 clones in the sample, 70% to 90% were seen once. The sequencing input was PBMCs. The receptors come from a man aged 30 to 45 in good health and CMV-seronegative. CDR3s leave out the opening cysteine and the closing phenylalanine or tryptophan. The order of the fields is CDR3 protein, V gene, J gene.

ASSQARGSSYNEQF	TRBV4-2	TRBJ2-1
ASKNGRDSPLH	TRBV30	TRBJ1-6
ASSQDPPQGANGANVLT	TRBV4-3	TRBJ2-6
ASSLVRWGEAYEQY	TRBV7-9	TRBJ2-7
ASSLANSYEQY	TRBV5-1	TRBJ2-7
SVEVLGQGWDNEQF	TRBV29-1	TRBJ2-1
ATSRDTGSHDTEAF	TRBV15	TRBJ1-1
ASSEGSLAGSDTQY	TRBV9	TRBJ2-3
ASSESSGGAYNEQF	TRBV5-1	TRBJ2-1
ASSLPVMNTEAF	TRBV5-6	TRBJ1-1
ASTERVLQETQY	TRBV2	TRBJ2-5
AISEPMDRVDTGELF	TRBV10-3	TRBJ2-2
ASSYDIEPQH	TRBV6-6	TRBJ1-5
ASSLAGVNTEAF	TRBV7-9	TRBJ1-1
ASSIRTDLYGYT	TRBV19	TRBJ1-2
ASSFPTGNQETQY	TRBV5-1	TRBJ2-5
ASSLSGDLYEQY	TRBV5-1	TRBJ2-7
ASSSGGAGEHEQY	TRBV6-5	TRBJ2-7
ALRGPWGYT	TRBV5-4	TRBJ1-2
ASSSLVSGGYNEQF	TRBV5-6	TRBJ2-1
ATSAGTQETQY	TRBV15	TRBJ2-5
ASSAGTGTGDTQY	TRBV9	TRBJ2-3
ASMGQSFVEQY	TRBV2	TRBJ2-7
AQGGGGPDTQY	TRBV10-3	TRBJ2-3
ATLTESGDTQY	TRBV10-3	TRBJ2-3
ASSSNLNQPQH	TRBV7-9	TRBJ1-5
ASSVYQGQEAF	TRBV9	TRBJ1-1
ASSTGTGSSYEQY	TRBV7-9	TRBJ2-7
ASSLAGIRGGYT	TRBV5-4	TRBJ1-2
ASSLGLLEAHEQF	TRBV5-1	TRBJ2-1
SVEEGARNTGELF	TRBV29-1	TRBJ2-2
ASSYSTGFYEKLF	TRBV6-5	TRBJ1-4
ASSLAAGTVEAF	TRBV5-1	TRBJ1-1
ASSERGSTDTQY	TRBV6-4	TRBJ2-3
ASSLVQGISGTEAF	TRBV11-2	TRBJ1-1
ASRQGGEAF	TRBV19	TRBJ1-1
ASSLRTSPYEQY	TRBV5-4	TRBJ2-7
ASSQSRSGQETQY	TRBV4-3	TRBJ2-5
ASRGQGSGYT	TRBV2	TRBJ1-2
AISGGTGDYNEQF	TRBV10-3	TRBJ2-1
ASSPGRESQPQH	TRBV18	TRBJ1-5
ASSVVRDSEQF	TRBV9	TRBJ2-1
ASRDSSPNYGYT	TRBV19	TRBJ1-2
ASRREERYGYT	TRBV28	TRBJ1-2
ASRDRGEETQY	TRBV19	TRBJ2-5
ASSQERQINTEAF	TRBV14	TRBJ1-1
ASSLSQGGSPLH	TRBV28	TRBJ1-6
ASSLAVAKNIQY	TRBV7-2	TRBJ2-4
ASSSYGFVGEPQH	TRBV7-6	TRBJ1-5
ATGTGGYEQY	TRBV19	TRBJ2-7
ASSVRDVRGPEAF	TRBV9	TRBJ1-1
ASSRGQGEAF	TRBV11-2	TRBJ1-1
ASKPEGSYNSPLH	TRBV5-4	TRBJ1-6
ASSEEGLRWSNQPQH	TRBV6-1	TRBJ1-5
ASSTRSREQY	TRBV2	TRBJ2-7